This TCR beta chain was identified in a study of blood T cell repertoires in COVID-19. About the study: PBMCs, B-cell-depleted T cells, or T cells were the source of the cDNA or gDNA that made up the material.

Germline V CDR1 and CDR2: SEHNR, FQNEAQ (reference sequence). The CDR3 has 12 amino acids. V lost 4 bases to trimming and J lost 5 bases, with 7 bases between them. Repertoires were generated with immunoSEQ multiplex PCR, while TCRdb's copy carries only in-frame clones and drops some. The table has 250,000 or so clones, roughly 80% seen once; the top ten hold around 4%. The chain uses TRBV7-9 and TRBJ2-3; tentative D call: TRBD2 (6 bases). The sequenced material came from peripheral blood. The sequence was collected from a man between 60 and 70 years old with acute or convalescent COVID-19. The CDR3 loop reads CASSSTRDTQYF. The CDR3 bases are TGTGCCAGCAGCTCGACTAGAGATACGCAGTATTTT.